A single sample gave rise to the 25 T cell receptor beta chains below, sequenced in a study of T cell responses to AZD1222 COVID-19 vaccine (dated by TCRdb to 2020 to 2022). Library creation used the immunoSEQ multiplex PCR assay. TCRdb provides this immuneACCESS table in a form limited to in-frame rearrangements. Some clones are lacking; in checked studies, under half of them reflect an unresolved V gene, and why the rest are absent is not known. The sample data list 34,000 or so clones, and approximately 91% of these were observed just once. The ten largest clones represent approximately 7% of the sample. The sample's time point label, in plain terms: baseline before first vaccination. This specimen was peripheral blood, taken on day 0 of AZD1222 vaccination. The receptors were gathered from an adult in good health.

The chain combines TRBV7-2 with TRBJ1-1; D remains unclear. V was trimmed by 0 bases and J by 0 bases, leaving 17 bases between them. Looked up from germline, CDR1 is SGHTA and CDR2 is FQGNSA. The CDR3 consists of 18 residues. This CDR3 is CASSLAGRPYNMNTEAFF. The CDR3 DNA follows: TGTGCCAGCAGCTTAGCGGGAAGGCCCTATAACATGAACACTGAAGCTTTCTTT.

The rearrangement joins TRBV27 to TRBJ2-1; 9 bases are a match to TRBD1. Germline V gene data show CDR1 as MNHEY and CDR2 as SMNVEV (reference sequence). The CDR3 is made up of 15 amino acids. The ends lost 7 bases at V and 10 bases at J; junction bases unmatched: 14. The CDR3, as DNA: TGTGCCAGCACCACGGGGACAGGGACTGGGGGGGAGCAGTTCTTC. Its protein product is CASTTGTGTGGEQFF.

The rearrangement uses TRBV10-3 and TRBJ1-6, with D uncertain. The length of the CDR3 is 14 residues. Looked up from germline, CDR1 is ENHRY and CDR2 is SYGVKD. V lost 4 bases and J lost 9, with 13 bases in between. CDR3 sequence: CAISASARLSPLHF. The CDR3 DNA sequence: TGTGCCATCAGTGCCTCGGCACGTCTTTCACCCCTCCACTTT.

This clone was observed a handful of times. This chain uses TRBV6-1 with TRBJ2-3; 7 bases map to TRBD2. The germline V gene encodes CDR1 MNHNS and CDR2 SASEGT. The CDR3 contains 16 residues. V lost 1 base, J lost 0 bases, and 4 bases stayed unmatched. The CDR3 spells CASSEVPGGSTDTQYF. Written as DNA, the CDR3 is TGTGCCAGCAGTGAAGTTCCCGGGGGGAGCACAGATACGCAGTATTTT.

This clone is a singleton in its sample. The chain joins TRBV5-1 to TRBJ2-2, with TRBD1 identical over 7 bases. This CDR3 is built from 15 residues. V gave up 4 bases and J gave up 1 base; unmatched junction bases: 4. In germline, CDR1 is SGHRS, CDR2 YFSETQ. The DNA for the CDR3 is TGCGCCAGCAGCCCCAGGGACAGGAACACCGGGGAGCTGTTTTTT. It codes for CASSPRDRNTGELFF. Using reference TRBV5-1 and TRBJ2-2 for the parts outside the CDR3, the full variable domain is KAGVTQTPRYLIKTRGQQVTLSCSPISGHRSVSWYQQTPGQGLQFLFEYFSETQRNKGNFPGRFSGRQFSNSRSEMNVSTLELGDSALYLCASSPRDRNTGELFFGEGSRLTVL.

J is TRBJ2-7 and V is TRBV5-1; 11 bases are a match to TRBD2. The V segment lost 0 bases and the J segment 0 bases; nucleotides outside the gene matches: 5. From germline, CDR1 is SGHRS and CDR2 YFSETQ. CDR3 size: 17 residues. CDR3 nucleotide sequence: TGCGCCAGCAGCTTGGCCGGGACTAGCGGAAGCTCCTACGAGCAGTACTTC. This sequence encodes CASSLAGTSGSSYEQYF.

The J gene is TRBJ1-1, the V gene TRBV6-5, with a possible D match to TRBD1 (5 bases). V dropped 0 bases and J dropped 5 bases, with 10 bases sitting between them. CDR1 is MNHEY and CDR2 is SVGAGI in the germline V gene. This CDR3 is 14 amino acids long. CDR3 protein: CASSYSGGKTEAFF. As DNA, the CDR3 is TGTGCCAGCAGTTACTCGGGGGGGAAGACTGAAGCTTTCTTT.

The rearrangement uses TRBV29-1 and TRBJ1-4; maybe TRBD1 (5 bases). The CDR3 consists of 14 residues. Trimming removed 6 bases from V and 5 bases from J, with 16 bases in between. From germline, CDR1 is SQVTM and CDR2 ANQGSEA. The CDR3 sequence: CSVAGGGFNEKLFF. As DNA, the CDR3 is TGCAGCGTCGCCGGGGGGGGGTTCAATGAAAAACTGTTTTTT.

This clone was recorded once. V is TRBV9 and J is TRBJ2-5; TRBD1 agrees at 10 bases. V was pared by 3 bases and J by 7 bases, with 12 bases of the junction left unmatched. The CDR3 loop spans 16 amino acids. Germline assignment: CDR1 SGDLS and CDR2 YYNGEE. As DNA, the CDR3 is TGTGCCAGCAGCGAGGGGGGGACAGGGGCCCCAGGGACCCAGTACTTC. Its protein product is CASSEGGTGAPGTQYF.

The DNA for the CDR3 is TGTGCCAGCAGTGTCCAGGCGGCCTATGGCTACACCTTC. Protein sequence: CASSVQAAYGYTF. This rearrangement joins TRBV7-2 to TRBJ1-2; D unclear. Per the germline V gene, CDR1 is SGHTA and CDR2 is FQGNSA. Trimming pared 6 bases from V and 4 bases from J, leaving 12 bases between. CDR3 length: 13 residues. Based on the CDR3 plus reference TRBV7-2 and TRBJ1-2, the full variable domain is GAGVSQSPSNKVTEKGKDVELRCDPISGHTALYWYRQSLGQGLEFLIYFQGNSAPDKSGLPSDRFSAERTGGSVSTLTIQRTQQEDSAVYLCASSVQAAYGYTFGSGTRLTVV.

CDR3 amino acids: CASISGGVGNQPQHF. In DNA form, the CDR3 reads TGTGCCAGTATCTCTGGGGGGGTTGGCAATCAGCCCCAGCATTTT. V usage is TRBV28 and J usage is TRBJ1-5; D is perhaps TRBD1 (5 bases). CDR3 length equals 15 residues. V lost 9 bases to trimming and J lost 2 bases, with 17 bases between them. Germline assignment: CDR1 MDHEN and CDR2 SYDVKM.

This chain's CDR3 is CATSDLWGSYTF. DNA of the CDR3: TGTGCCACCAGTGATTTGTGGGGTAGCTACACCTTC. V is TRBV24-1 and J is TRBJ1-2; no definite D call. The germline V and J ends were trimmed by 0 bases and 9 bases, with 7 bases remaining between them. The CDR3 runs 12 residues. CDR1 KGHDR and CDR2 SFDVKD come from the germline V gene.

V is TRBV6-4 and J is TRBJ2-3, with no clear D. The CDR3 totals 14 residues. The germline V gene encodes CDR1 MRHNA and CDR2 SNTAGT. V lost 2 bases and J 1 base, leaving 7 bases between the germline ends. The CDR3: CASSDEWGTDTQYF. The CDR3 DNA sequence: TGTGCCAGCAGTGACGAATGGGGCACAGATACGCAGTATTTT.

The chain carries TRBV1 and TRBJ2-2. TRBV1 is assigned pseudogene status. CDR3 length: 13 amino acids. In DNA, the CDR3 is TGCACCAGTCTTCGACGGGGCAGCGGGGAGCTGTTTTTT. Translated, it gives CTSLRRGSGELFF.

The V gene is TRBV19, the J gene TRBJ2-2; TRBD2 is a possible D gene (5 bases). This CDR3 comprises 15 residues. Germline CDR1 and CDR2: LNHDA and SQIVND (reference sequence). V was shortened by 6 bases and J by 5 bases, with 16 bases between the two germline ends. The CDR3 is CASSELTRDTGELFF. CDR3 DNA: TGTGCCAGTAGCGAACTAACCCGGGATACCGGGGAGCTGTTTTTT.

The chain links TRBV9 to TRBJ1-3; D is possibly TRBD1 (5 bases). Germline lookup yields CDR1 SGDLS and CDR2 YYNGEE. With 0 bases removed from V and 4 bases from J, the gap between germline ends came to 11 bases. The CDR3 sequence is 15 residues long. Here the CDR3 DNA reads TGTGCCAGCAGCGTAGGCCCAGGGAGGGGAAACACCATATATTTT. Amino acids: CASSVGPGRGNTIYF.

DNA of the CDR3: TGTGCCAGCAGCTTCATCCAGAGCTTGTATGGCTACACCTTC. It translates to CASSFIQSLYGYTF. The rearrangement uses TRBV7-2 and TRBJ1-2; D not resolved. V gave up 3 bases and J gave up 5 bases, with 13 bases separating them. The CDR3 extends over 14 amino acids. Germline values: CDR1 SGHTA, CDR2 FQGNSA. Using reference TRBV7-2 and TRBJ1-2 for the parts outside the CDR3, the full variable domain is GAGVSQSPSNKVTEKGKDVELRCDPISGHTALYWYRQSLGQGLEFLIYFQGNSAPDKSGLPSDRFSAERTGGSVSTLTIQRTQQEDSAVYLCASSFIQSLYGYTFGSGTRLTVV.

CDR3 sequence reads: CASSQTRGWTEAFF. In DNA form, the CDR3 reads TGTGCCAGCAGCCAGACCAGGGGTTGGACTGAAGCTTTCTTT. The chain is built from TRBV3-1 (or the pseudogene TRBV3-2) and TRBJ1-1; a possible D gene is TRBD1 (6 bases). Germline CDR1 is LGHDT and CDR2 is YNNKEL (reference sequence). The germline V and J ends were trimmed by 3 bases and 5 bases, with 13 bases remaining between them. The CDR3 runs to 14 residues.

J is TRBJ2-5 and V is TRBV6-5, with 7 bases identical to TRBD2. The length of the CDR3 is 16 residues. Germline lookup yields CDR1 MNHEY and CDR2 SVGAGI. Unmatched junction bases numbered 10, after V lost 2 bases and J lost 4 bases. Here the CDR3 reads CASSYPPGLKLETQYF. The CDR3 DNA sequence: TGTGCCAGCAGTTACCCCCCGGGACTAAAGTTAGAGACCCAGTACTTC.

The chain couples TRBV14 to TRBJ2-1; D unresolved. V was shortened by 4 bases and J by 0 bases, with 10 bases between the two germline ends. This CDR3 is built from 15 residues. In germline, CDR1 is SGHDN, CDR2 FVKESK. DNA of the CDR3: TGTGCCAGCAGCCGTTCGCCGGGCTCCTACAATGAGCAGTTCTTC. Protein: CASSRSPGSYNEQFF.

This rearrangement joins TRBV27 to TRBJ1-2, with D possibly TRBD1 on 5 matching bases. Germline values: CDR1 MNHEY, CDR2 SMNVEV (reference sequence). The CDR3 sequence is 13 residues long. V lost 5 bases, J lost 8 bases, and 15 bases lay in between. The CDR3 sequence is CASSPGTAGGYTF. The CDR3 DNA is TGTGCCAGCAGTCCCGGGACCGCGGGCGGCTACACCTTC.

V gene TRBV5-6 combines with J gene TRBJ2-7, with D tentatively TRBD1 (6 bases). The germline CDR1 and CDR2 sequences are SGHDT and YYEEEE. This CDR3 has 14 residues. Trimming took off 1 base at V and 3 bases at J, with 11 bases between the two ends. The CDR3 DNA reads TGTGCCAGCAGCTTGAGGACAGAGAGCTACGAGCAGTACTTC. Protein product: CASSLRTESYEQYF. The full variable domain, its missing parts supplied by reference TRBV5-6 and TRBJ2-7, is DAGVTQSPTHLIKTRGQQVTLRCSPKSGHDTVSWYQQALGQGPQFIFQYYEEEERQRGNFPDRFSGHQFPNYSSELNVNALLLGDSALYLCASSLRTESYEQYFGPGTRLTVT.

The chain links TRBV19 to TRBJ2-7, with D perhaps TRBD2 (5 bases). V was shortened by 6 bases and J by 1 base, with 16 bases between the two germline ends. There are 15 residues in the CDR3. Germline V gene lookup returns CDR1 LNHDA and CDR2 SQIVND (reference sequence). The CDR3 is CASRPKPGSSYEQYF. The DNA of the CDR3 is TGTGCCAGTAGACCGAAACCGGGATCTTCCTACGAGCAGTACTTC.

This chain joins TRBV29-1 and TRBJ2-3; 8 positions match TRBD2. This CDR3 contains 15 residues. Germline V gene data show CDR1 as SQVTM and CDR2 as ANQGSEA. Trimming removed 4 bases from V and 5 bases from J; junction bases left unmatched: 11. The CDR3 loop reads CSVGSHRGGQDTQYF. In nucleotides, the CDR3 is TGCAGCGTTGGTTCGCATCGCGGGGGGCAAGATACGCAGTATTTT.

This chain links TRBV6-5 with TRBJ1-2, with TRBD1 identical over 8 bases. The CDR3 loop spans 14 amino acids. Germline V gene sequence: CDR1 MNHEY, CDR2 SVGAGI. Trimming took 0 bases from V and 4 from J; bases not matched to a gene: 1. CDR3 loop: CASSYSTGGYGYTF. The CDR3 nucleotides read TGTGCCAGCAGTTACTCTACAGGGGGCTATGGCTACACCTTC.